Following are 14 T cell receptor beta chains from one sample sequenced in a study of blood T cell repertoires in COVID-19. The data were produced by immunoSEQ multiplex PCR, yet TCRdb's version contains in-frame clones alone and is incomplete. The sample records under 200,000 clones, around four fifths being singletons. The sample taken for sequencing was peripheral blood. The receptors derive from a woman aged 80 or over with COVID-19, enrolled during active disease.

The rearrangement uses TRBV5-6 and TRBJ2-5; 10 bases match TRBD2. CDR3 length equals 17 residues. Germline-derived CDR1 and CDR2 are SGHDT and YYEEEE. V was pared by 1 base and J by 0 bases, with 6 bases of the junction left unmatched. CDR3 DNA sequence: TGTGCCAGCAGCTTGAGGACTAGCGGAAAGTACCAAGAGACCCAGTACTTC. Protein product: CASSLRTSGKYQETQYF. Looking up the rest from reference TRBV5-6 and TRBJ2-5 gives the full variable domain: DAGVTQSPTHLIKTRGQQVTLRCSPKSGHDTVSWYQQALGQGPQFIFQYYEEEERQRGNFPDRFSGHQFPNYSSELNVNALLLGDSALYLCASSLRTSGKYQETQYFGPGTRLLVL.

The V and J genes are TRBV27 and TRBJ2-3, with TRBD1 matching over 8 bases. Germline CDR1 reads MNHEY; CDR2 reads SMNVEV (reference sequence). The CDR3 consists of 17 residues. J was trimmed by 4 bases and V by 1 base; bases with no gene match: 10. CDR3 bases: TGTGCCAGCAGTTTATTCCTCCGGGACAGGACGGCAGATACGCAGTATTTT. Its protein product is CASSLFLRDRTADTQYF.

This clone came up many times. The chain recombines TRBV5-1 with TRBJ1-2; D is possibly TRBD1 (6 bases). The CDR3 totals 12 residues. V shed 5 bases and J shed 6 bases, with 11 bases lying between them. Germline V lookup: CDR1 SGHRS, CDR2 YFSETQ. Written as DNA, the CDR3 is TGCGCCAGCAGTTCCTCAGGGGATGGCTACACCTTC. Protein sequence: CASSSSGDGYTF.

This chain uses TRBV7-3 with TRBJ1-1; 8 bases match TRBD1. This CDR3 has 14 amino acids. V shed 4 bases and J 4 bases; nucleotides not matched to a gene: 5. Germline CDR1 reads SGHTA; CDR2 reads FQGTGA. The CDR3 reads CASSSQGGTTEAFF. The CDR3 DNA is TGTGCCAGCAGCTCACAGGGGGGGACCACTGAAGCTTTCTTT.

The chain couples TRBV3-1 (or the pseudogene TRBV3-2) to TRBJ1-1, with D hard to call. Germline CDR1 and CDR2: LGHDT and YNNKEL (reference sequence). Deletions cut 1 base from V and 1 base from J, with 7 bases between. The CDR3 sequence is 14 residues long. The CDR3 loop reads CASSQVRGNTEAFF. As DNA, the CDR3 is TGTGCCAGCAGCCAAGTGCGGGGGAACACTGAAGCTTTCTTT.

This chain uses TRBV11-2 with TRBJ2-7; 9 nucleotides line up with TRBD1. The V gene end was trimmed by 5 bases and the J gene end by 2 bases; junction bases not matched to a gene: 4. The CDR3 runs 14 residues. Germline V gives CDR1 SGHAT, CDR2 FQNNGV. The CDR3 sequence is CASSRGQGPYEQYF. The CDR3 DNA is TGTGCCAGCAGCAGAGGACAGGGGCCCTACGAGCAGTACTTC.

The chain uses TRBV7-9 and TRBJ2-3; D perhaps matches TRBD2 (5 bases). Trimming removed 3 bases from V and 8 bases from J, with 9 bases in between. The CDR3 runs 12 residues. Germline lookup yields CDR1 SEHNR and CDR2 FQNEAQ (reference sequence). CDR3 in DNA: TGTGCCAGCAGCTTTTATGAGGGTACGCAGTATTTT. The encoded protein is CASSFYEGTQYF.

The CDR3, as DNA: TGTGCCAGCAGTTTATATCAGGGGCGCCGGGAAGGCTACACCTTC. Protein sequence: CASSLYQGRREGYTF. The chain employs TRBV28 and TRBJ1-2; maybe TRBD1 (6 bases). The CDR3 consists of 15 residues. The germline V and J ends were trimmed by 1 base and 8 bases, with 17 bases remaining between them. Germline V lookup: CDR1 MDHEN, CDR2 SYDVKM.

This chain joins TRBV6-5 and TRBJ1-1, with 10 bases matching TRBD1. The CDR3 has 14 residues. J gave up 5 bases and V 8 bases, and 8 bases lay outside the gene matches. The V gene's germline CDR1 is MNHEY and CDR2 SVGAGI. The CDR3 DNA follows: TGTGCCAGCCGCTCGACAGGGGGCGGGACTGAAGCTTTCTTT. Translated: CASRSTGGGTEAFF.

V usage is TRBV3-1 (or the pseudogene TRBV3-2) and J usage is TRBJ1-4; 10 nucleotides agree with TRBD1. Germline CDR1 and CDR2: LGHDT and YNNKEL (reference sequence). The CDR3 totals 14 residues. Trimming took 3 bases from V and 8 from J; bases not matched to a gene: 3. CDR3 residues: CASSQRDRGEKLFF. The CDR3 DNA is TGTGCCAGCAGCCAGCGGGACAGGGGCGAAAAACTGTTTTTT.

This clone appeared a few times. This chain connects TRBV5-1 to TRBJ1-6; D call uncertain. Trimming removed 0 bases from V and 8 bases from J, with 12 bases in between. The CDR3 consists of 15 residues. Germline loops: CDR1 SGHRS, CDR2 YFSETQ. CDR3 amino acids: CASSLDGGAYSPLHF. In nucleotides, the CDR3 is TGCGCCAGCAGCTTGGATGGAGGAGCATATTCACCCCTCCACTTT.

In regard to this clone: One end of the junction is discordant with germline, which a read error may explain. The rearrangement uses TRBV7-7 and TRBJ2-1; D may be TRBD1 (6 bases). The CDR3 is made up of 15 amino acids. The germline V gene has CDR1 SSHAT and CDR2 FNYEAQ (reference sequence). The CDR3 reads CASSLDQGTYNEQFF. The CDR3 DNA reads TGTGCTAGCAGCTTGGATCAGGGGACCTACAATGAGCAGTTCTTC. Filled out from reference TRBV7-7 and TRBJ2-1, the complete variable domain reads GAGVSQSPRYKVTKRGQDVTLRCDPISSHATLYWYQQALGQGPEFLTYFNYEAQPDKSGLPSDRFSAERPEGSISTLTIQRTEQRDSAMYRCASSLDQGTYNEQFFGPGTRLTVL.

The chain has TRBV5-1 and TRBJ1-1; 8 bases agree with TRBD1. V was pared by 4 bases and J by 4 bases, with 6 bases of the junction left unmatched. The CDR3 sequence is 14 residues long. The germline V gene encodes CDR1 SGHRS and CDR2 YFSETQ. In DNA form, the CDR3 reads TGCGCCAGCAGCAGACGACAGGGGCTCACTGAAGCTTTCTTT. Protein: CASSRRQGLTEAFF.

The chain is built from TRBV19 and TRBJ2-2; weak D call: TRBD2 (7 bases). The CDR3 sequence is 17 residues long. Germline-derived CDR1 and CDR2 are LNHDA and SQIVND (reference sequence). Deletions cut 1 base from V and 7 bases from J, with 19 bases between. In DNA, the CDR3 is TGTGCCAGTAGTATAGCGGGGGGCCCCCTATCGGGCGGGGAGCTGTTTTTT. Encoded protein: CASSIAGGPLSGGELFF.